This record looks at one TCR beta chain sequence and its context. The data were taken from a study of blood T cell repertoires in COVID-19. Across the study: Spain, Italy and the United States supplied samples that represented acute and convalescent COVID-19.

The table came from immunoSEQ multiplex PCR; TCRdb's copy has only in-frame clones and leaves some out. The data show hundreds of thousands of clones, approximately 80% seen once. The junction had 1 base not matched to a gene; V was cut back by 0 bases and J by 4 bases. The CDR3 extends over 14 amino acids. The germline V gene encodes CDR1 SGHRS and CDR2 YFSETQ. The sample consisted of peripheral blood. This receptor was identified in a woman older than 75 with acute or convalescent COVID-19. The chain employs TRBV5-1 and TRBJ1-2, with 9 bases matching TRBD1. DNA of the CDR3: TGCGCCAGCAGCTTGGGGACAGGGGCCTATGGCTACACCTTC. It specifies CASSLGTGAYGYTF. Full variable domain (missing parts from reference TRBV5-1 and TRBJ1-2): KAGVTQTPRYLIKTRGQQVTLSCSPISGHRSVSWYQQTPGQGLQFLFEYFSETQRNKGNFPGRFSGRQFSNSRSEMNVSTLELGDSALYLCASSLGTGAYGYTFGSGTRLTVV.